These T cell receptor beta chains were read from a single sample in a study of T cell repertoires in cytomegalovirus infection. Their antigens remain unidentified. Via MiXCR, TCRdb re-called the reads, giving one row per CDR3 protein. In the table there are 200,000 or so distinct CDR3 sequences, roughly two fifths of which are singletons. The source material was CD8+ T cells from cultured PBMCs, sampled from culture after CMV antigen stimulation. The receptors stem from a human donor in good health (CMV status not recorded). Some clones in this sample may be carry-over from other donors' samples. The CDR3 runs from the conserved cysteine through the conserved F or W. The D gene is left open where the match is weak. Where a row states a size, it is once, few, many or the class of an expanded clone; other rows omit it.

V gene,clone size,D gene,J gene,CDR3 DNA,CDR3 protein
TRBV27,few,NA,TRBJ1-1,TGTGCCAGCAGTTTAGTAAGGGATAGGAACACTGAAGCTTTCTTT,CASSLVRDRNTEAFF
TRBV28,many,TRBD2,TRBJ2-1,TGTGCCAGCAGCTCCTTGCCGCCGGGACTAGCGGGAGCTGAGCAGTTCTTC,CASSSLPPGLAGAEQFF
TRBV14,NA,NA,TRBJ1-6,TGTGCCAGCAGCCAAGATCGGGTACGATCACCCCTCCACTTT,CASSQDRVRSPLHF
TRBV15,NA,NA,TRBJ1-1,TGTGCCACCGGACAGATGAACACTGAAGCTTTCTTT,CATGQMNTEAFF
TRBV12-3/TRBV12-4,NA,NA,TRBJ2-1,TGTGCCAGCAGCCCCCCGGGGGGCGCCTTCTACAATGAGCAGTTCTTC,CASSPPGGAFYNEQFF
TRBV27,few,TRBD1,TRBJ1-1,TGTGCCAGCAGTCCTCGTCCGGGACAGGGGTGGAACACTGAAGCTTTCTTT,CASSPRPGQGWNTEAFF
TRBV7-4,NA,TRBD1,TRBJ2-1,TGTGCCAGCAGCTTAGTGGGACAGGGGAGTAATGAGCAGTTCTTC,CASSLVGQGSNEQFF
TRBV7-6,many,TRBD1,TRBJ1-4,TGTGCCAGCAGCTTAGAAGAGCAGGGGGCCGAAACTAATGAAAAACTGTTTTTT,CASSLEEQGAETNEKLFF
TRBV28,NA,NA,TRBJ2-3,TGTGCCAGCAGTTTGGCTAGCGTCTACACAGATACGCAGTATTTT,CASSLASVYTDTQYF
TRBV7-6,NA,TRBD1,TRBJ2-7,TGTGCCAGCGGGTTCGGACAGGGCCGCGAGCAGTACTTC,CASGFGQGREQYF
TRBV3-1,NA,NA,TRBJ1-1,TGTGCCAGCAGCCAAGAGACACACAACACTGAAGCTTTCTTT,CASSQETHNTEAFF
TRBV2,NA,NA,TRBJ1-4,TGTGCCAGCATGAGCGAAAAACTGTTTTTT,CASMSEKLFF
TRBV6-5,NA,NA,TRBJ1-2,TGTGCCAGCAGGGCAGGCAATGGCTACACCTTC,CASRAGNGYTF
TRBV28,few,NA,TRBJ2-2,TGTGCCAGCAGTAATCAAAACACCGGGGAGCTGTTTTTT,CASSNQNTGELFF
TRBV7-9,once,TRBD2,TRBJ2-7,TGTGCCAGCAGCCAGGGAGGGAGCAGGGTCTACGAGCAGTACTTC,CASSQGGSRVYEQYF
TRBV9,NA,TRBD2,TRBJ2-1,TGTGCCAGCAGTCGCCCCTGGTTAGCGGGAGGGTACGATGAGCAGTTCTTC,CASSRPWLAGGYDEQFF
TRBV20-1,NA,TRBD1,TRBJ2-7,TGCAGTGTTAGGACAGGGTCTTCCTACGAGCAGTACTTC,CSVRTGSSYEQYF
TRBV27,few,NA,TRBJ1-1,TGTGCCAGCAGTCGGGGAGGAGGCGGTGAAGCTTTCTTT,CASSRGGGGEAFF
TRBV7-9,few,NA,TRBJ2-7,TGTGCCAGCAGCCCGCGGGGGCTGGGGTACGAGCAGTACTTC,CASSPRGLGYEQYF
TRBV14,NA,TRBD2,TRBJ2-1,TGTGCCAGCAGCCAAGCTAGCGGGGCCTACAATGAGCAGTTCTTC,CASSQASGAYNEQFF
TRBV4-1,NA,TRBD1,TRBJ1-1,TGCGCCAGCAGCCCAGACAGGGTCCACTCCGGCCCTGAAGCTTTCTTT,CASSPDRVHSGPEAFF
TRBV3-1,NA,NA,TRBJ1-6,TGTGCCAGCAGCCAAGATCAGGATTCACCCCTCCACTTT,CASSQDQDSPLHF
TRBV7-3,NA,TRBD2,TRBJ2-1,TGTGCCAGCAGCTTACGACTAGCGGGGGGTAACTACAATGAGCAGTTCTTC,CASSLRLAGGNYNEQFF
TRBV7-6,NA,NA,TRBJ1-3,TGTGCCAGCAGCTTCGAGAAGGGGAAGATTCTACGAAATGGAAACACCATATATTTT,CASSFEKGKILRNGNTIYF
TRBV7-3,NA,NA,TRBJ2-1,TGTGCCAGCAGCTTAAAACTAGCCCCTTTAAATGAGCAGTTCTTC,CASSLKLAPLNEQFF
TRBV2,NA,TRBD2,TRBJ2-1,TGTGCCAGAAGCGGGGCAAACAATGAGCAGTTCTTC,CARSGANNEQFF
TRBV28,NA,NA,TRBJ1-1,TGTGCCAGCAGTTTATCCCCAAAAGAAGTGACCCTGGACACTGAAGCTTTCTTT,CASSLSPKEVTLDTEAFF
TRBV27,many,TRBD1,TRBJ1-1,TGTGCCAGCAGCCGGAACAGGGGGGGTAGCGCTGAAGCTTTCTTT,CASSRNRGGSAEAFF
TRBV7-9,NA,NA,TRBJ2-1,TGTGCCAGCAGCGCCACCCCCAATGAGCAGTTCTTC,CASSATPNEQFF
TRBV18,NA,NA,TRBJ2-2,TGTGCCAGCTCACCAATGGGTCTTGGGACAACAACCACCGGGGAGCTGTTTTTT,CASSPMGLGTTTTGELFF
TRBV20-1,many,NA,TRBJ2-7,TGCAGTGCCGCGGATGAAAGGGCCTACGAGCAGTACTTC,CSAADERAYEQYF
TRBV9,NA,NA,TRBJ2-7,TGTGCCAGCAGCGTAGATTCGTTTTACGAGCAGTACTTC,CASSVDSFYEQYF
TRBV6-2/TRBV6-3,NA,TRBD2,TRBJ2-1,TGTGCCAGCAGTTACGAGGCTAGCGGGAGCCCCTACAATGAGCAGTTCTTC,CASSYEASGSPYNEQFF
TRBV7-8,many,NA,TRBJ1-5,TGTGCCAGCAGCTTGGCAGGGTCTGGAGGGGGCAATCAGCCCCAGCATTTT,CASSLAGSGGGNQPQHF
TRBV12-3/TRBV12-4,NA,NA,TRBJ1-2,TGTGCCAGCAGTTTAGAGCAGGGAGGGGGCTACACCTTC,CASSLEQGGGYTF
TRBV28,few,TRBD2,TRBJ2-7,TGTGCCAGCAGGACCCTTTTAGCGGGAGGGACACAGAGCTCCTACGAGCAGTACTTC,CASRTLLAGGTQSSYEQYF
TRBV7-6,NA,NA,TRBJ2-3,TGTGCCAGCAGCTTAGGTTTTGGTTCCACAGATACGCAGTATTTT,CASSLGFGSTDTQYF
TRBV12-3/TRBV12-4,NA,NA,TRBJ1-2,TGTGCCAGCAGTCGCTCTTATGGTACCAGACAGGAGTACGGCTACACCTTC,CASSRSYGTRQEYGYTF
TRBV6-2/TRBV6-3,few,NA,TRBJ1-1,TGTGCCAGCATCAAGACAGGAGGCATAATCGACACTGAAGCTTTCTTT,CASIKTGGIIDTEAFF
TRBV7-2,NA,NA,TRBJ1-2,TGTGCCAGCAGCTTAGGGGGGGAGGGCTTTGGCTATGGCTACACCTTC,CASSLGGEGFGYGYTF
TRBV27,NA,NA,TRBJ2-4,TGTGCCAGCAGTTTATCGGTTCCGGGACGGAGAGCCAAAAACATTCAGTACTTC,CASSLSVPGRRAKNIQYF
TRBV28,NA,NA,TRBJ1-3,TGTGCCAGCAGTTTATGCCGGATCTGTCGGAGGACTGGAAACACCATATATTTT,CASSLCRICRRTGNTIYF
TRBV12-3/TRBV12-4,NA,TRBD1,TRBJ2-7,TGTGCCAGCAGTTTAACTGGGACAGGGTCCCACGAGCAGTACTTC,CASSLTGTGSHEQYF
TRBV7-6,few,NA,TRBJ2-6,TGTGCCAGCAGCCCCTACAGGGACTCTGGGGCCAACGTCCTGACTTTC,CASSPYRDSGANVLTF
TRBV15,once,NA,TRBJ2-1,TGTGCCACCAGCAGAGATTTACAGTACAATGAGCAGTTCTTC,CATSRDLQYNEQFF